The sequence of this TCR beta chain was determined in a study of T cell clonotyping in hematopoietic cell transplantation. Study findings and constraints: Without cell sorting, CD4 versus CD8 contributions remain unresolved.

Germline V CDR1 and CDR2: SGHNT, YYREEE (reference sequence). V lost 0 bases, J lost 3 bases, and 12 bases lay in between. This CDR3 is 16 amino acids long. Concerning this clone: Its antigen is unknown.

Produced via immunoSEQ multiplex PCR; TCRdb's table is partial and in-frame only. The profile shows 9,500 to 15,000 clones, 80% to 90% of them singletons. This chain links TRBV5-4 with TRBJ1-4, with D perhaps TRBD1 (6 bases). This TCR came from a human donor who either received an allogeneic hematopoietic cell transplant for a myeloid malignancy or was a related donor (not recorded which). Some clones in this sample may be carry-over from other donors' samples. Source material: peripheral blood mononuclear cells. CDR3 in DNA: TGTGCCAGCAGCTTGGCCACGGGGGCCTCTAATGAAAAACTGTTTTTT. Residues: CASSLATGASNEKLFF.